This T cell receptor beta chain was captured in a study of blood T cell repertoires in COVID-19. In the study overall: The United States, Italy and Spain provided the acute and convalescent COVID-19 samples.

Trimming left V 3 bases short and J 2 bases short, with 17 bases between. Germline CDR1 is SGHAT and CDR2 is FQNNGV. CDR3 size: 16 residues. Assay used: immunoSEQ multiplex PCR; TCRdb lists only in-frame clones, some missing. Found here are 100,000 to 150,000 clones, more than 70% of them singletons; the top ten hold roughly an eighth. The receptor comes from a woman aged 25 to 39 who had recovered from COVID-19. The sequenced material came from peripheral blood. The genes are TRBV11-2 and TRBJ2-7, with D possibly being TRBD2 (5 bases). The CDR3 DNA sequence: TGTGCCAGCAGCTTGGTGTCGTCGGGATCTGCCTACGAGCAGTACTTC. Translation gives CASSLVSSGSAYEQYF. Using reference TRBV11-2 and TRBJ2-7 for the parts outside the CDR3, the full variable domain is EAGVAQSPRYKIIEKRQSVAFWCNPISGHATLYWYQQILGQGPKLLIQFQNNGVVDDSQLPKDRFSAERLKGVDSTLKIQPAKLEDSAVYLCASSLVSSGSAYEQYFGPGTRLTVT.